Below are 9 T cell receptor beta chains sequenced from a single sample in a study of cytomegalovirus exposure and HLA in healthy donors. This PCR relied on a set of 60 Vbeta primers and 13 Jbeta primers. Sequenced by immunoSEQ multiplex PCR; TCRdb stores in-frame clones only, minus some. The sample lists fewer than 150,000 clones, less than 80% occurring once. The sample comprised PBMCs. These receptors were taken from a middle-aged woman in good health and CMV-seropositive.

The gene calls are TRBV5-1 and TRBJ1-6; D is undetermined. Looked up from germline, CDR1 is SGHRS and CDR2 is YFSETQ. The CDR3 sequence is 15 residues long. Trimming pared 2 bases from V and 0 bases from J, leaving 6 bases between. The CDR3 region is CASSFYGSYNSPLHF. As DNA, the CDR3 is TGCGCCAGCAGCTTCTACGGCTCCTATAATTCACCCCTCCACTTT.

The CDR3 here is CASSEDRGGRYGYTF. In DNA, the CDR3 is TGTGCCAGTAGTGAAGACAGGGGCGGTCGCTATGGCTACACCTTC. This rearrangement joins TRBV19 to TRBJ1-2; 8 bases line up with TRBD1. CDR3 length equals 15 residues. Germline V CDR1 and CDR2: LNHDA, SQIVND (reference sequence). V lost 5 bases to trimming and J lost 4 bases; unmatched junction nucleotides: 9.

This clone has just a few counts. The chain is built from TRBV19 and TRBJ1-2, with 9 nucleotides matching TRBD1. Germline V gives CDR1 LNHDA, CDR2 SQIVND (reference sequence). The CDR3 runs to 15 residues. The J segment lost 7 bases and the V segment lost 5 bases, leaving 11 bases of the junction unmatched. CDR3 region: CASSADRGTIVGYTF. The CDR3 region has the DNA TGTGCCAGTAGTGCGGACAGGGGAACAATCGTTGGCTACACCTTC.

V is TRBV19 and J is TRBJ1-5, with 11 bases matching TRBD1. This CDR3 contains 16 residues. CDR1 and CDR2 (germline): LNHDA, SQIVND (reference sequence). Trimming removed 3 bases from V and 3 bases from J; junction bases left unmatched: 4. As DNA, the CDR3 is TGTGCCAGTAGTATCGGGACAGGGGGGCACAATCAGCCCCAGCATTTT. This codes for CASSIGTGGHNQPQHF.

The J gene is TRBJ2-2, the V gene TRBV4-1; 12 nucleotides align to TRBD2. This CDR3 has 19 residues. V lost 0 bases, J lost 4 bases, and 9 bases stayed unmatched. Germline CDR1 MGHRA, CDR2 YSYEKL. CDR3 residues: CASSQEPSGRARSTGELFF. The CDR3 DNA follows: TGCGCCAGCAGCCAAGAACCTAGCGGGAGGGCCCGGAGCACCGGGGAGCTGTTTTTT.

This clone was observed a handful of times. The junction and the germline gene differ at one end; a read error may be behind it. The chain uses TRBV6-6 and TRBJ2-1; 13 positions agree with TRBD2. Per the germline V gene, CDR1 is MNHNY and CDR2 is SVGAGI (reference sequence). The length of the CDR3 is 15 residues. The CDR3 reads CAISESGLAGNEQFF. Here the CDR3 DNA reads TGTGCCATCAGTGAGTCGGGACTAGCGGGGAATGAGCAGTTCTTC.

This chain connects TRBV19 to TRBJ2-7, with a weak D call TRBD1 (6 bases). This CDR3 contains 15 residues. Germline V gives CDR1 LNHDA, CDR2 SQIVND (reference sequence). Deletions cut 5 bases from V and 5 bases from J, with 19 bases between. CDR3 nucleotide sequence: TGTGCCAGTAGTCCCCTCCTAGGACAGTCCCACGAGCAGTACTTC. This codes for CASSPLLGQSHEQYF.

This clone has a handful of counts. The CDR3 spells CASSRDRANGYTF. The CDR3 DNA is TGCGCCAGCAGCCGAGACAGGGCAAATGGCTACACCTTC. The rearrangement joins TRBV4-1 to TRBJ1-2; TRBD1 matches at 7 bases. This CDR3 is built from 13 residues. Germline V gene sequence: CDR1 MGHRA, CDR2 YSYEKL. V dropped 4 bases and J dropped 6; count of bases not matched to a gene: 5.

CDR3 protein: CASSPQGNYGYTF. CDR3 DNA: TGTGCCAGCTCACCTCAGGGGAACTATGGCTACACCTTC. The chain uses TRBV18 and TRBJ1-2; perhaps TRBD1 as D (6 bases). This CDR3 has 13 amino acids. The germline CDR1 and CDR2 sequences are KGHSH and LQKENI. Trimming took off 3 bases at V and 2 bases at J, with 7 bases between the two ends.